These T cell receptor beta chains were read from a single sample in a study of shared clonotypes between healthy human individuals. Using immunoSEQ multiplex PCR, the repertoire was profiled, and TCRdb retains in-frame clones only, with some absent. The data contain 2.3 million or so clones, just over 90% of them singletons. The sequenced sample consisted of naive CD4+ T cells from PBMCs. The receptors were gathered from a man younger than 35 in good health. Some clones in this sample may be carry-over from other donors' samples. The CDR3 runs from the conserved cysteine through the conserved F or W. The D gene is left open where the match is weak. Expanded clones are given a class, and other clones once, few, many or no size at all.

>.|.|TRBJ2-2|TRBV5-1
TGCGCCAGCAGCTTGGCCTTAGGCCAAGCCGGGAACACCGGGGAGCTGTTTTTT
CASSLALGQAGNTGELFF
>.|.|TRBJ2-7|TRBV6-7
TGTGCCAGCAGTTACCTCTACGCTCTGACCTACGAGCAGTACTTC
CASSYLYALTYEQYF
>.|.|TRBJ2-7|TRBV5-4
TGTGCCAGCAGCTCGGACAGTTCTACCCCCCACGGGCAGTACTTC
CASSSDSSTPHGQYF
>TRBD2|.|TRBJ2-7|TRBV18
TGTGCCAGCTCACCACTCCCGGGGAGGGCGGACGAGCAGTACTTC
CASSPLPGRADEQYF
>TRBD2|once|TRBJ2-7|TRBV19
TGTGCCAGTAGTACGCCGCAAACTAGCGGGAGCTCCTACGAGCAGTACTTC
CASSTPQTSGSSYEQYF
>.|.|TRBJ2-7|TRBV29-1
TGCAGCGTCCGGATAGACAGCTCCTACGAGCAGTACTTC
CSVRIDSSYEQYF
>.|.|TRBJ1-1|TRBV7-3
TGTGCCAGCAGCTTAACGGGGCCGACAAGTGAAGCTTTCTTT
CASSLTGPTSEAFF
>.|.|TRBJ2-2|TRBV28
TGTGCCAGCAGTTTGACTGGCACCGGGGAGCTGTTTTTT
CASSLTGTGELFF
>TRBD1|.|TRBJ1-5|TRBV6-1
TGTGCCAGCAGTGAAGCGGTAGGGGGCAGGCGCAATCAGCCCCAGCATTTT
CASSEAVGGRRNQPQHF
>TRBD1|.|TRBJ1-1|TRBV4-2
TGTGCCAGCAGCTTACGACAGGGCGACACTGAAGCTTTCTTT
CASSLRQGDTEAFF
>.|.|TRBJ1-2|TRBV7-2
TGTGCCAGCAGCTCGGGGCCAGGGGACTATGGCTACACCTTC
CASSSGPGDYGYTF
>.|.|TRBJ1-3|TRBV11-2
TGTGCCAGCAGCTTAGTCCGGGGCGCGATAGGAAACACCATATATTTT
CASSLVRGAIGNTIYF
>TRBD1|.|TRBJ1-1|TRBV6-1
TGTGCCAGCAGTTCAACAGGGGGGAACACTGAAGCTTTCTTT
CASSSTGGNTEAFF
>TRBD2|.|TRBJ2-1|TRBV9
TGTGCCAGCAGCGTAGCAGCTAGCGGGACTGGTGAGCAGTTCTTC
CASSVAASGTGEQFF
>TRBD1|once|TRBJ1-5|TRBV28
TGTGCCAGCAGCCCCCAGGGGGGGCCCCAGCATTTT
CASSPQGGPQHF
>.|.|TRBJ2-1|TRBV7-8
TGTGCCAGCAGCCCCAGGACTCTAAGGAAGCAGTTCTTC
CASSPRTLRKQFF
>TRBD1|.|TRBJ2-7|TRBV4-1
TGCGCCAGCAGCCAAGGAGGGGGCATGTACGAGCAGTACTTC
CASSQGGGMYEQYF
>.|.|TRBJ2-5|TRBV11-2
TGTGCCAGCAGCGCCCACCAAGAGACCCAGTACTTC
CASSAHQETQYF
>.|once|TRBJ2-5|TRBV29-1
TGCAGCGTCCCCGAAGGGTGGGCAGGGATAATGGAGACCCAGTACTTC
CSVPEGWAGIMETQYF
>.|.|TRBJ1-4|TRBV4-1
TGCGCCAGCAGACCTACCGACAGAAAGACTAATGAAAAACTGTTTTTT
CASRPTDRKTNEKLFF
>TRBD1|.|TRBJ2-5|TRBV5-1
TGCGCCAGCAGCTTGGTTGGACAGGCCCTTCTAGAAGAGACCCAGTACTTC
CASSLVGQALLEETQYF
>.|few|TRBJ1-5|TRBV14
TGTGCCAGCAGCCCTTCTGCAGGGGATCAGCCCCAGCATTTT
CASSPSAGDQPQHF
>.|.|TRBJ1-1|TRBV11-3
TGTGCCAGCAGCCCCGGAGTGCCGGGCACTGAAGCTTTCTTT
CASSPGVPGTEAFF
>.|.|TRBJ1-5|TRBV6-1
TGTGCCAGCAGTGTCCTGGGGGTTTTACGGAGCAATCAGCCCCAGCATTTT
CASSVLGVLRSNQPQHF
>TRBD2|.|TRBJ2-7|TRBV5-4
TGTGCCAGCAGCTTAAAGCGGGAGTGGGCCGAGCAGTACTTC
CASSLKREWAEQYF
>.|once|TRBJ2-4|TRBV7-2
TGTGCCAGCAGCCCCGACAGGATAACCCTTGGAGCCAAAAACATTCAGTACTTC
CASSPDRITLGAKNIQYF
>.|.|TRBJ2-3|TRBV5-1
TGCGCCAGCAGCTCCCGGGACACCAGCACAGATACGCAGTATTTT
CASSSRDTSTDTQYF
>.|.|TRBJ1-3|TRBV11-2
TGTGCCAGCAGCTTAGTGTTAGGCGCCTCGCCACCTGGAAACACCATATATTTT
CASSLVLGASPPGNTIYF
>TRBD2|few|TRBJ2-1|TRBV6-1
TGTGCCAGCAGTGAAGATGAGGGAGGGCCCTACAATGAGCAGTTCTTC
CASSEDEGGPYNEQFF
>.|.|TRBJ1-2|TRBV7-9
TGTGCCAGCAGCTTAGTATTAGACTATGGCTACACCTTC
CASSLVLDYGYTF
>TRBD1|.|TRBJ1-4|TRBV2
TGTGCCAGCAGAAGGGGGCCAGGGTCGACACTGTTTTTT
CASRRGPGSTLFF
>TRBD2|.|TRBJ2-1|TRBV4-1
TGCGCCAGCAGCAAGTCCATAGCGGGAGCAACCTACAATGAGCAGTTCTTC
CASSKSIAGATYNEQFF
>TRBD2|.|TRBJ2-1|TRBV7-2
TGTGCCAGCAGCTTAGGAGGACTAGCGGGAGTGGTTGAGCAGTTCTTC
CASSLGGLAGVVEQFF
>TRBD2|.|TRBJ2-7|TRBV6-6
TGTGCCAGCAGAGCGGGGGCCTACGAGCAGTACTTC
CASRAGAYEQYF
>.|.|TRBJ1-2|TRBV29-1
TGCAGCTCCGAGTCGGGACTTGGGGGAGGCTACACCTTC
CSSESGLGGGYTF
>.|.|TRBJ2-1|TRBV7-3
TGTGCCAGCAGCTTAAGACGGGAGAGTGAGCAGTTCTTC
CASSLRRESEQFF
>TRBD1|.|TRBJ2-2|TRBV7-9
TGTGCCAGCAGCTCCGACAGGGGGCGAATCACCGGGGAGCTGTTTTTT
CASSSDRGRITGELFF
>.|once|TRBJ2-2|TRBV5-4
TGTGCCAGCAGCCTGCAGAAGACAGGTCGTTTTGACGGGGAGCTGTTTTTT
CASSLQKTGRFDGELFF
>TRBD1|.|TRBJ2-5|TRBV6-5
TGTGCCAGCAGAAAGACAGGGACGGAGACCCAGTACTTC
CASRKTGTETQYF
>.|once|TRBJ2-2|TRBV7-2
TGTGCCAGCAGCTTATTGGGTGGGGCCGGGGAGCTGTTTTTT
CASSLLGGAGELFF
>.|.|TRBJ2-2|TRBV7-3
TGTGCCAGCAGCTTGATGGCGGCCGCGAACACCGGGGAGCTGTTTTTT
CASSLMAAANTGELFF
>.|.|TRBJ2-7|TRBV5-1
TGCGCCAGCAGCTCGGGGGTAGCGGATTCCTACGAGCAGTACTTC
CASSSGVADSYEQYF
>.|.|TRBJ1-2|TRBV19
TGTGCCAGTAGTCTCTCCAGGGGCATACAGGGCTACACCTTC
CASSLSRGIQGYTF
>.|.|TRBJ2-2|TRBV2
TGTGCCAGCAGTCTTATCCCCCCTCGGTCCGGGGAGCTGTTTTTT
CASSLIPPRSGELFF
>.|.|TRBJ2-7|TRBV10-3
TGTGCCATCAGCCCCAGGGGGGCTCTACTTTACGAGCAGTACTTC
CAISPRGALLYEQYF
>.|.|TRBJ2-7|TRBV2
TGTGCCAGCAGTGAGGGTAGACACTACGAGCAGTACTTC
CASSEGRHYEQYF
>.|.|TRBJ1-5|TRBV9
TGTGCCAGCAGCGCCATCGCGCAGGGACAGCCCCAGCATTTT
CASSAIAQGQPQHF
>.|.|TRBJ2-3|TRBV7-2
TGTGCCAGCAGCTTAGGCGACACAGATACGCAGTATTTT
CASSLGDTDTQYF
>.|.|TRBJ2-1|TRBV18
TGTGCCAGCAACTCGGGTAGGTCCTACAATGAGCAGTTCTTC
CASNSGRSYNEQFF